This T cell receptor (beta chain) was identified during a study of cytomegalovirus exposure and HLA in healthy donors. General observations from the study: In a later analysis, productive TCRs from donors in an Asian-associated ancestry cluster reportedly carried fewer N-insertions than the cohort mean. 16,951 TCR beta sequences were associated with HLA alleles at 0.05 false discovery rate in a later analysis. Rarity characterized most TCR sequences, yet some public TCRs appeared in many donors.

In germline, CDR1 is SQVTM, CDR2 ANQGSEA. The CDR3 runs 13 residues. The V and J ends lost 1 base and 1 base respectively, with 6 bases between them. The PCR contained 60 Vbeta and 13 Jbeta primers. Sequencing used immunoSEQ multiplex PCR; TCRdb keeps in-frame clones, though not all of them. The table has some 67,000 clones, about 79% seen once; the top ten hold over 7.5%. About this clone: Its antigen is undetermined.

The receptor's source is a man in his sixties in good health and CMV-seropositive. The V and J genes are TRBV29-1 and TRBJ2-3, with a weak D call TRBD2 (6 bases). The specimen sequenced was PBMCs. CDR3 residues: CSVEVAGTDTQYF. CDR3 in DNA: TGCAGCGTTGAAGTAGCGGGCACAGATACGCAGTATTTT.